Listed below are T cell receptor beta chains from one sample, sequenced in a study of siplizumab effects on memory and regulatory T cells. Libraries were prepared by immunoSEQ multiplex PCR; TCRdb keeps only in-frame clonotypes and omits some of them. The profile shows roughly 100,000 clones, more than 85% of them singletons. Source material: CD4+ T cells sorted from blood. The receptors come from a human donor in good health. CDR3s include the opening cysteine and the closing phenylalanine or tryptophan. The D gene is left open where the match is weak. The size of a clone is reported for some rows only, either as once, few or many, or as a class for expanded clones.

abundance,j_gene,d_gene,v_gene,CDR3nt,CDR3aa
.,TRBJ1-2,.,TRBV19,TGTGCCAGTAGTATAGATGTGACGACAGGCGGCTACACCTTC,CASSIDVTTGGYTF
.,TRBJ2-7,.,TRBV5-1,TGCGCCAGCAGCTTGGGACTGAACTACGAGCAGTACTTC,CASSLGLNYEQYF
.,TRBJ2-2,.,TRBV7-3,TGTGCCAGCAGCAACCAGGGACAACTCACCGGGGAGCTGTTTTTT,CASSNQGQLTGELFF
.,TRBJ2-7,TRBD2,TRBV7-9,TGTGCCAGCAGCTTAGCCCTAACTAGCGACGAGCAGTACTTC,CASSLALTSDEQYF
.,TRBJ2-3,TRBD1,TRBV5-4,TGTGCCAGCAGCCTAGACGGGACAGGGACAGATACGCAGTATTTT,CASSLDGTGTDTQYF
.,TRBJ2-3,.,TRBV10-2,TGCGCCAGCAGTGATGGGGGCCCGGGCACAGATACGCAGTATTTT,CASSDGGPGTDTQYF
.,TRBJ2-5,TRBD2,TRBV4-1,TGCGCCAGCAGCCAAGATCATTTACTAGCGGTAGAGACCCAGTACTTC,CASSQDHLLAVETQYF
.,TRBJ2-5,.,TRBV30,TGTGCCTGGAGGCGGGGCAGCGCCGAGAAGCAGTACTTC,CAWRRGSAEKQYF
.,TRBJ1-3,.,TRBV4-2,TGTGCCAGCAGCCAAGATTTGGGCACCAGGGTAGATGTTTGGAACACCATATATTTT,CASSQDLGTRVDVWNTIYF
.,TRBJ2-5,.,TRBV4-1,TGCGCCAGCAGCCAAGATCGGCGAGTAGACCAAGAGACCCAGTACTTC,CASSQDRRVDQETQYF
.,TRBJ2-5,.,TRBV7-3,TGTGCCAGCAGCTTAAATATTGGAGAGACCCAGTACTTC,CASSLNIGETQYF
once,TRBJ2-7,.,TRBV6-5,TGTGCCACTCACAGAGAAACCTACGAGCAGTACTTC,CATHRETYEQYF
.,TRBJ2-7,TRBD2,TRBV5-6,TGTGCCAGCAGCATGGGACTAGCGGGATATAATACCCGCTACGAGCAGTACTTC,CASSMGLAGYNTRYEQYF
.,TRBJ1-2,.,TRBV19,TGTGCCAGTAGTATAGCCGCGGGATCTAACTATGGCTACACCTTC,CASSIAAGSNYGYTF
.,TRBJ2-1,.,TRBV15,TGTGCCACCAGCAGGGATACTGGTAGGGGGTACAATGAGCAGTTCTTC,CATSRDTGRGYNEQFF
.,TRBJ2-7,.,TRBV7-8,TGTGCCAGCAGCTGGGGGACTCACTCCTACGAGCAGTACTTC,CASSWGTHSYEQYF
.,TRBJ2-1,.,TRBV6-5,TGTGCCAGCAGTTTTAAACGGCAGAGCTCCTACAATGAGCAGTTCTTC,CASSFKRQSSYNEQFF
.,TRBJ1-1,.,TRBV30,TGTGCCTGGACTTTGGGTGGGGGCGGTAGAGCTTTCTTT,CAWTLGGGGRAFF